The 14 T cell receptor beta chains presented below share a single source sample, sequenced in a study of OX40 agonist ivuxolimab in advanced cancers. Sequenced by immunoSEQ multiplex PCR; TCRdb stores in-frame clones only, minus some. The repertoire has approximately 70,000 clones, more than 70% of them found once; the top ten carry under 7.5%. Sequencing was performed on CD4+ or CD8+ T cells sorted from blood, taken in a trial of the OX40 agonist ivuxolimab. These receptors all stem from an adult with an advanced solid tumor such as melanoma, head and neck, liver or kidney cancer.

The chain employs TRBV4-3 and TRBJ2-3, with TRBD1 matching over 7 bases. J was trimmed by 11 bases and V by 3 bases; bases with no gene match: 8. Germline CDR1 and CDR2: LGHNA and YSLEER. This CDR3 has 13 amino acids. CDR3 sequence: CASSHSDRQGQYF. The CDR3 DNA is TGCGCCAGCAGCCATTCGGACAGGCAGGGGCAGTATTTT.

This chain links TRBV11-2 with TRBJ2-3, with 15 bases that match TRBD2. CDR3 length: 18 amino acids. Germline assignment: CDR1 SGHAT and CDR2 FQNNGV. Trimming cost V 5 bases and J 3 bases; bases outside gene matches: 9. CDR3 protein: CASSPGLAGGGGTDTQYF. The CDR3 coding sequence is TGTGCCAGCAGCCCGGGACTAGCGGGGGGTGGAGGGACAGATACGCAGTATTTT.

The chain combines TRBV14 with TRBJ2-1, with a possible D match to TRBD1 (5 bases). From germline, CDR1 is SGHDN and CDR2 FVKESK. The CDR3 runs to 13 residues. The V and J ends lost 4 bases and 7 bases respectively, with 11 bases between them. Here the CDR3 reads CASSLKPGNEQFF. The CDR3 bases are TGTGCCAGCAGCCTTAAGCCAGGGAATGAGCAGTTCTTC. Full variable domain (rest looked up from reference TRBV14 and TRBJ2-1): EAGVTQFPSHSVIEKGQTVTLRCDPISGHDNLYWYRRVMGKEIKFLLHFVKESKQDESGMPNNRFLAERTGGTYSTLKVQPAELEDSGVYFCASSLKPGNEQFFGPGTRLTVL.

The chain employs TRBV5-1 and TRBJ1-5; D unclear. CDR3 length: 13 amino acids. The V gene's germline CDR1 is SGHRS and CDR2 YFSETQ. V was pared by 0 bases and J by 3 bases, with 4 bases between. This CDR3 is CASSLEDNQPQHF. CDR3 sequence (DNA): TGCGCCAGCAGCTTGGAAGACAATCAGCCCCAGCATTTT.

The V gene is TRBV4-3, the J gene TRBJ2-5, with D uncertain. CDR3 length: 15 residues. V lost 0 bases, J lost 5 bases, and 13 bases lay in between. Looked up from germline, CDR1 is LGHNA and CDR2 is YSLEER. This chain's CDR3 is CASSQDRVAFETQYF. CDR3 in DNA: TGCGCCAGCAGCCAAGATCGGGTGGCGTTCGAGACCCAGTACTTC.

The chain joins TRBV30 to TRBJ2-1; TRBD2 might be the D (5 bases). Germline V gene data show CDR1 as GTSNPN and CDR2 as SVGIG (reference sequence). CDR3 length equals 15 residues. Deletions cut 3 bases from V and 0 bases from J, with 12 bases between. The CDR3 reads CAWSPQRSSYNEQFF. In nucleotides, the CDR3 is TGTGCCTGGAGCCCTCAGCGGAGCTCCTACAATGAGCAGTTCTTC. The full variable domain, in which reference TRBV30 and TRBJ2-1 provide the parts outside the CDR3, is SQTIHQWPATLVQPVGSPLSLECTVEGTSNPNLYWYRQAAGRGLQLLFYSVGIGQISSEVPQNLSASRPQDRQFILSSKKLLLSDSGFYLCAWSPQRSSYNEQFFGPGTRLTVL.

This chain uses TRBV7-3 with TRBJ2-2; unclear D gene. The germline V and J ends were trimmed by 3 bases and 2 bases, with 4 bases remaining between them. CDR1 is SGHTA and CDR2 is FQGTGA in the germline V gene. The CDR3 length is 13 residues. The CDR3 DNA is TGTGCCAGCAGCTTCGGCAACACCGGGGAGCTGTTTTTT. The encoded protein is CASSFGNTGELFF.

This chain connects TRBV4-1 to TRBJ1-5; D remains ambiguous. Germline CDR1 MGHRA, CDR2 YSYEKL. The V end was cut by 2 bases, the J end by 3 bases, with 2 bases between. The CDR3 has 12 residues. Here the CDR3 reads CASSQTNQPQHF. The CDR3 DNA follows: TGCGCCAGCAGCCAAACCAATCAGCCCCAGCATTTT.

This clone has more than one count but fewer than ten. This chain connects TRBV6-6 to TRBJ1-1; D uncertain. The CDR3 is 13 amino acids. Germline V gives CDR1 MNHNY, CDR2 SVGAGI (reference sequence). Trimming shortened V by 8 bases and J by 4 bases, and 14 bases separated the two germline ends. In DNA form, the CDR3 reads TGTGCCAGCCGGGTGCGGGAGACCACTGAAGCTTTCTTT. Residues: CASRVRETTEAFF.

The CDR3 nucleotides are TGTGCCAGCATTTTAGACAGGGCCCAACGTGGCTACACCTTC. Its protein is CASILDRAQRGYTF. The gene calls are TRBV6-1 and TRBJ1-2, with 7 nucleotides matching TRBD1. Germline CDR1 MNHNS, CDR2 SASEGT. J was trimmed by 7 bases and V by 7 bases; bases with no gene match: 12. This CDR3 contains 14 residues.

The chain carries TRBV27 and TRBJ1-1; D remains unclear. This CDR3 comprises 13 residues. Trimming removed 9 bases at V and 4 bases at J, with 15 bases between. Germline V gives CDR1 MNHEY, CDR2 SMNVEV (reference sequence). The chain's CDR3 is CASVTLTGTEAFF. In DNA, the CDR3 is TGTGCCAGTGTCACCTTGACCGGCACTGAAGCTTTCTTT.

Only one count was recorded for this clone. The chain combines TRBV5-1 with TRBJ2-7, with D unclear. Germline V gives CDR1 SGHRS, CDR2 YFSETQ. CDR3 length: 15 residues. V was shortened by 3 bases and J by 0 bases, with 13 bases between the two germline ends. CDR3 region: CASSSTLGNSYEQYF. CDR3 coding DNA: TGCGCCAGCAGCTCTACCCTAGGCAACTCCTACGAGCAGTACTTC. The variable domain in full, with the rest retrieved from reference TRBV5-1 and TRBJ2-7, is KAGVTQTPRYLIKTRGQQVTLSCSPISGHRSVSWYQQTPGQGLQFLFEYFSETQRNKGNFPGRFSGRQFSNSRSEMNVSTLELGDSALYLCASSSTLGNSYEQYFGPGTRLTVT.

CDR3 sequence reads: CAWSANTDTQYF. DNA of the CDR3: TGTGCCTGGAGTGCCAACACAGATACGCAGTATTTT. V usage is TRBV30 and J usage is TRBJ2-3, with D unresolved. Germline V lookup: CDR1 GTSNPN, CDR2 SVGIG (reference sequence). The CDR3 has 12 amino acids. V lost 1 base and J 2 bases, leaving 4 bases between the germline ends.

This chain uses TRBV11-2 with TRBJ1-3; D call uncertain. The V end was cut by 3 bases, the J end by 4 bases, with 7 bases between. The germline V gene has CDR1 SGHAT and CDR2 FQNNGV. This CDR3 region has 13 residues. CDR3 nucleotide sequence: TGTGCCAGCAGCTTTCGACCCGGAAACACCATATATTTT. This encodes CASSFRPGNTIYF.